Listed here are 5 T cell receptor beta chains from one sample, sequenced in a study of cytomegalovirus exposure and HLA in healthy donors. The PCR was carried out with 60 Vbeta primers and 13 Jbeta primers. The data were produced by immunoSEQ multiplex PCR, yet TCRdb's version contains in-frame clones alone and is incomplete. Seen here are about 99,000 clones, around 77% observed once, and the top ten hold approximately 3.7%. The sequencing sample was made of PBMCs. The source of these receptors is a man between 50 and 59 years old in good health and CMV-seropositive.

The chain's CDR3 is CASSGGFGTGGNLETQYF. The CDR3 nucleotides read TGTGCCAGCAGCGGTGGATTTGGGACAGGGGGTAATTTGGAGACCCAGTACTTC. The chain couples TRBV5-6 to TRBJ2-5, with 11 nucleotides matching TRBD1. The CDR3 sequence is 18 residues long. With 4 bases clipped from V and 5 bases from J, the junction kept 16 bases outside the gene matches. Germline-derived CDR1 and CDR2 are SGHDT and YYEEEE.

The chain recombines TRBV19 with TRBJ1-5; D is ambiguous. Per the germline V gene, CDR1 is LNHDA and CDR2 is SQIVND (reference sequence). The length of the CDR3 is 14 residues. V lost 6 bases, J lost 0 bases, and 9 bases lay in between. The CDR3 nucleotides are TGTGCCAGTAGCACAACAGATAGCAATCAGCCCCAGCATTTT. It specifies CASSTTDSNQPQHF.

V and J are TRBV6-5 and TRBJ1-1; weak D call: TRBD1 (6 bases). The CDR3 runs to 13 residues. Germline V CDR1 and CDR2: MNHEY, SVGAGI. V shed 7 bases and J shed 8 bases, with 17 bases lying between them. The CDR3 DNA sequence: TGTGCCAGCACGCCAACAGGGCGACCAGAAGCTTTCTTT. As protein: CASTPTGRPEAFF.

The chain joins TRBV27 to TRBJ1-5, with 8 bases identical to TRBD1. The V gene's germline CDR1 is MNHEY and CDR2 SMNVEV (reference sequence). The CDR3 sequence is 16 residues long. The trim removed 5 bases at V and 6 bases at J, leaving 12 bases unmatched. CDR3 protein: CASSLRAGGVGQPQHF. DNA of the CDR3: TGTGCCAGCAGTCTCCGCGCAGGGGGCGTCGGTCAGCCCCAGCATTTT.

This chain links TRBV9 with TRBJ2-5, with TRBD2 identical over 8 bases. This CDR3 contains 15 residues. V was pared by 2 bases and J by 2 bases, with 5 bases of the junction left unmatched. Germline CDR1 and CDR2: SGDLS and YYNGEE. For the CDR3, the DNA is TGTGCCAGCAGCGTTAGGCCTAGCGGGCAAGAGACCCAGTACTTC. Residues: CASSVRPSGQETQYF.